Listed here are 5 T cell receptor beta chains from one sample, sequenced in a study of patients and donors after allogeneic stem cell transplantation. TCRdb reprocessed the RT-PCR reads with MiXCR, giving one entry per CDR3 protein. The repertoire consists of approximately 430,000 distinct CDR3 sequences, with 15% to 20% occurring once and the leading ten covering 7.2%. Input material: blood, either unsorted or a sorted T cell fraction (not recorded which). These receptors were collected from a human donor who was either an allogeneic HSCT recipient or a stem cell or donor lymphocyte infusion donor (not recorded which). It is not recorded whose cells these are; they may come from a transplant donor.

The CDR3 nucleotides are TGCAGTGCTAGAGCCCCGAACGAGCAGTACTTC. Its translation is CSARAPNEQYF. The chain links TRBV20-1 to TRBJ2-7, with D unresolved. Germline CDR1 reads DFQATT; CDR2 reads SNEGSKA (reference sequence). V lost 1 base and J lost 5, with 6 bases in between. CDR3 length equals 11 residues.

This clonotype occurred many times. This sequence joins TRBV29-1 and TRBJ2-5; the D gene is possibly TRBD2 (7 bases). Germline V gives CDR1 SQVTM, CDR2 ANQGSEA. V lost 8 bases, J lost 2 bases, and 15 bases lay in between. This CDR3 has 13 residues. CDR3 bases: TGCAGCTTCGAGGGGGGGACACAAGAGACCCAGTACTTC. Amino acids: CSFEGGTQETQYF.

This clonotype has only a few counts. The gene calls are TRBV29-1 and TRBJ1-1; 9 nucleotides align to TRBD1. V lost 6 bases and J lost 3; bases outside the gene matches: 2. This CDR3 comprises 12 residues. CDR1 and CDR2 from the germline V gene are SQVTM and ANQGSEA. In DNA, the CDR3 is TGCAGCGTGGGGACAGGGTACACTGAAGCTTTCTTT. It encodes CSVGTGYTEAFF. Looking up the rest from reference TRBV29-1 and TRBJ1-1 gives the full variable domain: SAVISQKPSRDICQRGTSLTIQCQVDSQVTMMFWYRQQPGQSLTLIATANQGSEATYESGFVIDKFPISRPNLTFSTLTVSNMSPEDSSIYLCSVGTGYTEAFFGQGTRLTVV.

This clonotype occurred a few times. The chain couples TRBV19 to TRBJ2-7; D possibly corresponds to TRBD2 (6 bases). The CDR3 consists of 14 residues. CDR1 and CDR2 from the germline V gene are LNHDA and SQIVND (reference sequence). V shed 5 bases and J shed 5 bases, with 16 bases lying between them. CDR3 sequence: CASSGAVWGDEQYF. CDR3 sequence (DNA): TGTGCCAGTAGTGGAGCGGTGTGGGGGGACGAGCAGTACTTC.

The chain combines TRBV10-3 with TRBJ1-2; 9 bases fit TRBD1. Germline values: CDR1 ENHRY, CDR2 SYGVKD. This CDR3 has 15 amino acids. The junction had 14 bases not matched to a gene; V was cut back by 8 bases and J by 7 bases. CDR3 sequence: CAIRALRDREFGYTF. CDR3 coding DNA: TGTGCCATCCGAGCCCTGAGGGACAGGGAGTTTGGCTACACCTTC.